Below are 15 T cell receptor beta chains sequenced from a single sample in a study of OX40 agonist ivuxolimab in advanced cancers. The assay was immunoSEQ multiplex PCR, and TCRdb's table has in-frame clones only and misses some. In the table there are about 50,000 clones, over 75% of which are singletons. Sequencing was performed on CD4+ or CD8+ T cells sorted from blood, taken in a trial of the OX40 agonist ivuxolimab. The source of these receptors is an adult with an advanced solid tumor such as melanoma, head and neck, liver or kidney cancer.

The V call is TRBV4-1, the J call TRBJ2-1; D is unresolved. V shed 1 base and J shed 10 bases, with 11 bases lying between them. Looked up from germline, CDR1 is MGHRA and CDR2 is YSYEKL. The length of the CDR3 is 13 residues. Written as DNA, the CDR3 is TGCGCCAGCAGCCAAGGGGCTAACATCGAGCAGTTCTTC. Its protein is CASSQGANIEQFF.

The rearrangement links TRBV12-1 to TRBJ2-2; the table's TRBD2 call for D was not verified on the DNA. TRBV12-1 is a listed pseudogene. CDR3 length: 16 residues. The CDR3 nucleotides are TGTGCCAGCAGCTTTTCTGCGGGAGGGCTGACCGGGGAGCTGTTTTTT. Its protein product is CASSFSAGGLTGELFF.

This chain joins TRBV6-1 and TRBJ2-7; D may be TRBD2 (5 bases). In germline, CDR1 is MNHNS, CDR2 SASEGT. The CDR3 has 14 amino acids. Between the trimmed V and J ends, which lost 9 bases and 4 bases, there was a span of 19 bases. In DNA form, the CDR3 reads TGTGCCAGTGGGCGGGCGGAGTCCTTATACGAGCAGTACTTC. Protein sequence: CASGRAESLYEQYF.

The chain uses TRBV11-2 and TRBJ2-7, with D unclear. V lost 4 bases to trimming and J lost 5 bases, with 12 bases between them. Germline lookup yields CDR1 SGHAT and CDR2 FQNNGV. The CDR3 sequence is 13 residues long. The CDR3 is CASSSLLINEQYF. The DNA for the CDR3 is TGTGCCAGCAGCTCCCTCCTTATTAACGAGCAGTACTTC.

V usage is TRBV27 and J usage is TRBJ2-5, with 7 bases lining up with TRBD1. The CDR3 totals 14 residues. Per germline, CDR1 MNHEY and CDR2 SMNVEV (reference sequence). Unmatched junction bases numbered 6, after V lost 2 bases and J lost 6 bases. CDR3 sequence: CASSLEGAGQTQYF. CDR3 in DNA: TGTGCCAGCAGTTTAGAGGGGGCCGGACAGACCCAGTACTTC.

The CDR3 protein is CASSVALTSTAGELFF. The CDR3 DNA reads as TGTGCCAGCAGCGTAGCTTTGACTAGCACCGCCGGGGAGCTGTTTTTT. The rearrangement links TRBV9 to TRBJ2-2; TRBD2 matches at 7 bases. J gave up 6 bases and V 0 bases, and 8 bases lay outside the gene matches. The CDR3 runs 16 residues. CDR1 and CDR2 (germline): SGDLS, YYNGEE.

This chain's CDR3 is CASSLSSGRTDTQYF. The CDR3 DNA follows: TGTGCCAGCAGCTTATCTAGCGGGCGCACAGATACGCAGTATTTT. The chain recombines TRBV7-8 with TRBJ2-3; the match to TRBD2 covers 8 bases. This CDR3 contains 15 residues. The V segment lost 2 bases and the J segment 1 base; nucleotides outside the gene matches: 2. Looked up from germline, CDR1 is SGHVS and CDR2 is FQNEAQ.

Comments on this clone: An end of the junction differs from the germline gene, which may be a read error. The chain employs TRBV7-9 and TRBJ1-1; D ambiguous. The CDR3 extends over 12 amino acids. The germline CDR1 and CDR2 sequences are SEHNR and FQNEAQ (reference sequence). The CDR3, as DNA: TGTGCCAGCAGCTTAGGGGTCCTGGCCCTCCCGTTT. Its translation: CASSLGVLALPF.

The chain has TRBV28 and TRBJ2-7, with D possibly matching TRBD1 (6 bases). CDR3 length: 14 amino acids. Germline V gene sequence: CDR1 MDHEN, CDR2 SYDVKM. Trimming cost V 4 bases and J 0 bases, with 10 bases left between them. The CDR3 reads CASSSTGPSYEQYF. The CDR3 DNA sequence: TGTGCCAGCAGTTCTACAGGGCCCTCCTACGAGCAGTACTTC.

The rearrangement joins TRBV5-1 to TRBJ2-2; 13 bases fit TRBD2. CDR1 is SGHRS, CDR2 YFSETQ, per germline. The CDR3 runs 16 residues. With 4 bases clipped from V and 5 bases from J, the junction kept 5 bases outside the gene matches. In DNA form, the CDR3 reads TGCGCCAGCAGCCCAGGACTAGCGGGAGATACCGGGGAGCTGTTTTTT. Translated: CASSPGLAGDTGELFF.

This clone was observed a single time. The V call is TRBV7-2, the J call TRBJ2-5, with D perhaps being TRBD1 or TRBD2 (5 bases each). V lost 5 bases, J lost 1 base, and 11 bases lay in between. Germline CDR1 and CDR2: SGHTA and FQGNSA. This CDR3 contains 14 residues. The CDR3 here is CASSPRGFQETQYF. The CDR3 nucleotides are TGTGCCAGCAGCCCGAGGGGTTTCCAAGAGACCCAGTACTTC. The full variable domain, rest sourced from reference TRBV7-2 and TRBJ2-5, is GAGVSQSPSNKVTEKGKDVELRCDPISGHTALYWYRQSLGQGLEFLIYFQGNSAPDKSGLPSDRFSAERTGGSVSTLTIQRTQQEDSAVYLCASSPRGFQETQYFGPGTRLLVL.

This clone was found once. V is TRBV30 and J is TRBJ1-6, with 9 bases lining up with TRBD1. CDR1 and CDR2 (germline): GTSNPN, SVGIG (reference sequence). Unmatched junction bases numbered 3, after V lost 3 bases and J lost 9 bases. CDR3 length: 13 amino acids. CDR3 DNA sequence: TGTGCCTGGAGAGGGACAGGGCCTTCACCCCTCCACTTT. It specifies CAWRGTGPSPLHF.

The V and J genes are TRBV18 and TRBJ2-7; 8 bases fit TRBD1. Looked up from germline, CDR1 is KGHSH and CDR2 is LQKENI. V gave up 6 bases and J gave up 5 bases; unmatched junction bases: 3. This CDR3 comprises 12 residues. CDR3 nucleotide sequence: TGTGCCAGCTCCGGACAGGGCAACGAGCAGTACTTC. It translates to CASSGQGNEQYF.

In this sample, this clone turned up once. The chain couples TRBV7-3 to TRBJ1-1, with a tentative D call TRBD1 (6 bases). CDR1 and CDR2 from the germline V gene are SGHTA and FQGTGA. CDR3 length: 14 residues. V shed 4 bases and J shed 1 base, with 10 bases lying between them. CDR3 nucleotides: TGTGCCAGCAGCTCCGCGACAGGGAACACTGAAGCTTTCTTT. Residues: CASSSATGNTEAFF.

This clone was observed a handful of times. The CDR3 DNA reads as TGTGCCAGCAGTGAATCAGAGGCGGACTATGGCTACACCTTC. It yields the protein CASSESEADYGYTF. The rearrangement uses TRBV2 and TRBJ1-2; D unclear. The germline V gene encodes CDR1 SNHLY and CDR2 FYNNEI. The CDR3 consists of 14 residues. V lost 2 bases, J lost 3 bases, and 10 bases lay in between.